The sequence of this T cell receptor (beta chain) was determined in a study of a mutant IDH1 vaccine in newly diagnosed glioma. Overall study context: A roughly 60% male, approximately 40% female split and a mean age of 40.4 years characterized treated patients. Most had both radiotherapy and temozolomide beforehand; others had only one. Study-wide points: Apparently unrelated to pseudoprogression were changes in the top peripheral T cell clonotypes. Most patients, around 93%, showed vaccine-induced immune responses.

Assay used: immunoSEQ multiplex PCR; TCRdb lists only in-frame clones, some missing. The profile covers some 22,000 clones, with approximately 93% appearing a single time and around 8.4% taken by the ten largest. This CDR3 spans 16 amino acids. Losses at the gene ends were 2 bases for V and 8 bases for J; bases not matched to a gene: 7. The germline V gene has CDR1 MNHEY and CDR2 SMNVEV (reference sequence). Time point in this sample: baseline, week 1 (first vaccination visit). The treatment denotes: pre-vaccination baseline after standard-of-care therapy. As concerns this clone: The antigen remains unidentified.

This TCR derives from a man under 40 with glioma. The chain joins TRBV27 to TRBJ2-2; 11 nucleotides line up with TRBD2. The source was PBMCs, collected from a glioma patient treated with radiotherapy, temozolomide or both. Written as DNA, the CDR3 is TGTGCCAGCAGTTTAATAGCGGGAGGGCCAAGGGGGGAGCTGTTTTTT. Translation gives CASSLIAGGPRGELFF.